The sequence of this TCR beta chain was determined in a study of blood T cell repertoires in COVID-19. Study-level information: Whether acute or convalescent, the COVID-19 samples came from the United States, Italy and Spain.

Sequencing was performed with immunoSEQ multiplex PCR; in TCRdb, only in-frame clones are kept and a portion is missing. The sample has 90,000 or so clones, about 91% seen once. This sequence originates from a human donor with active COVID-19. The donor label of this sample is uncertain. The sequenced sample was peripheral blood.

The CDR3 coding sequence is TGTGCCAGCAGAGGGACAGGGGCAGGAAACACCATATATTTT. It encodes CASRGTGAGNTIYF. The V gene is TRBV2, the J gene TRBJ1-3, with 10 bases that match TRBD1. The junction had 3 bases not matched to a gene; V was cut back by 6 bases and J by 4 bases. The CDR3 length is 14 residues. In germline, CDR1 is SNHLY, CDR2 FYNNEI.